This TCR beta chain was sequenced for a study of CD8 T cells in Susac syndrome (dated by TCRdb to between 2018 and 2021). About the investigation overall: The study used repertoire sequencing to test whether antigen drove CD8+ T cell activation and differentiation in Susac syndrome.

Summary of the overall study and its limitations: The study acknowledged that relatively few individuals were included in the TCR sequencing and HLA analysis.

RNA was extracted using the RNeasy kit, and about 0.45 to 1 ug of the RNA was reverse transcribed with random hexamers. The immunoSEQ multiplex PCR assay, covering 54 Vbeta and 13 Jbeta segments, was used to amplify TCR beta CDR3 regions. Bias from PCR amplification was corrected by using a synthetic template baseline for primer optimization and for computational correction. As for the authors' bioinformatics: Reads were annotated to V, D and J genes per IMGT and analyzed with immunoSEQ Analyzer, keeping only productive sequences. Clonality was computed as one minus Shannon entropy normalized by log2 of the number of productive unique sequences. For each patient and control, public and private clones were evaluated within the 100 most prevalent clones. Clones were defined as Susac-specific when absent from the healthy and MS cohorts, from some 1,100 published viral clones and from other ImmuneACCESS disease sequences. TCRdb reanalyzed the raw reads on its own, using fastp at Q25 for trimming and MiXCR for clone calling, and kept in-frame beta chains. CDR3 protein duplicates are merged, each entry listing the most common genes and DNA. The V and J calls shown here were made by TCRdb, not taken from the authors' results. This sample is represented by a few hundred thousand distinct CDR3 sequences; approximately 90% of them were singletons. 0.065% of the sample lies in the top ten.

High-throughput TCR beta sequencing profiled peripheral blood CD8+ and CD4+ T cells from healthy donors, Susac syndrome patients and multiple sclerosis patients. The multiple sclerosis controls were treatment-naive patients who had stable or active relapsing-remitting disease and met the revised McDonald criteria. Bulk CD8+ and CD4+ T cells were purified magnetically by negative isolation, whereas CD8+ TEMRA cells were enriched by FACS. Blood was drawn into EDTA tubes, processed within 24 hours, and PBMCs were isolated by density gradient centrifugation. PBMCs intended for TCR sequencing were frozen in liquid nitrogen and were later thawed in a 37 degrees C water bath. The sorted or isolated CD4+, CD8+ and CD8+ TEMRA cells had a purity of 90% or higher. This clonotype was observed once. Its target antigen remains unknown. Base qualities are missing; no much larger clone stands one base away. Single-read evidence is weak.

V was cut back by 1 base and J by 5 bases, leaving a gap of 5 bases between them. Reading the germline V gene (reference sequence) gives CDR1 MNHEY and CDR2 SMNVEV. The CDR3 runs 13 amino acids, cysteine and phenylalanine included. Only the CDR3 DNA stays, 39 bases, in frame from base 1. The clonotype comes from a human donor with multiple sclerosis. The V and J genes are TRBV27 and TRBJ2-2; too little of a D gene remains to name it. The sample was CD4+ T cells from PBMCs. The CDR3 region reads CASSLWQTGELFF. The nucleotide sequence reads TGTGCCAGCAGTTTATGGCAGACCGGGGAGCTGTTTTTT.